The source of this T cell receptor beta chain is a study of T cell changes during pregnancy in multiple sclerosis. Repertoires were generated with immunoSEQ multiplex PCR, while TCRdb's copy carries only in-frame clones and drops some. The sample includes around 36,000 clones, around nine tenths of them seen just once. The CDR3 extends over 15 amino acids. V gave up 2 bases and J gave up 9 bases; unmatched junction bases: 5. CDR1 and CDR2 from the germline V gene are LNHDA and SQIVND (reference sequence). This chain connects TRBV19 to TRBJ2-1; 12 bases align to TRBD2. This sample comprised CD8+ T cells from peripheral blood mononuclear cells, obtained before pregnancy. This receptor was taken from a female donor with multiple sclerosis, enrolled in a pregnancy study. CDR3 sequence reads: CASSILAGGPGEQFF. In DNA form, the CDR3 reads TGTGCCAGTAGTATACTAGCGGGAGGGCCAGGTGAGCAGTTCTTC.